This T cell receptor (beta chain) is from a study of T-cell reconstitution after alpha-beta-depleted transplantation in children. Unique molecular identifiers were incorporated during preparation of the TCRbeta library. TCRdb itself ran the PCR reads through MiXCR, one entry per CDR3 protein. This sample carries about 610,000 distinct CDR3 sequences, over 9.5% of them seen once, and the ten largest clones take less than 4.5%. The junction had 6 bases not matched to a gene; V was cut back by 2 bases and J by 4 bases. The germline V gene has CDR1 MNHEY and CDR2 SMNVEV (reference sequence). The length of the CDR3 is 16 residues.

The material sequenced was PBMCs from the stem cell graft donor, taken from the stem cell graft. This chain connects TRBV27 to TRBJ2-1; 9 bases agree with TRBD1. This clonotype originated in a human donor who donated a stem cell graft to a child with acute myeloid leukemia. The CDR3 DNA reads TGTGCCAGCAGTTTAGGAGACAGGGGGGCATACAATGAGCAGTTCTTC. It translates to CASSLGDRGAYNEQFF.